These 14 T cell receptor beta chains share one sample of origin, sequenced in a study of graft-versus-host responses after intestinal transplantation. TCRdb keeps only in-frame clones here, not all; method: immunoSEQ multiplex PCR. The sample lists tens of thousands of clones, 90% to 95% occurring once. These receptors lack a known antigen. The source was unstimulated CD8+ T cells sorted from spleen or lymph node cells, collected before intestinal transplant. The receptors stem from a human donor who received an intestinal transplant.

This chain uses TRBV19 with TRBJ2-3; 11 bases are shared with TRBD1. The ends lost 7 bases at V and 6 bases at J; junction bases unmatched: 6. CDR1 is LNHDA, CDR2 SQIVND, per germline (reference sequence). This CDR3 contains 14 residues. CDR3 DNA sequence: TGTGCCAGTACCCAAGGACAGGGGGCTGATACGCAGTATTTT. This gives the protein CASTQGQGADTQYF.

The chain joins TRBV27 to TRBJ2-1; 12 positions match TRBD2. Trimming removed 3 bases from V and 4 bases from J; junction bases left unmatched: 10. The CDR3 consists of 18 residues. Germline V gene sequence: CDR1 MNHEY, CDR2 SMNVEV (reference sequence). The CDR3 DNA reads as TGTGCCAGCAGTTTCGCTAGCGGGAGGGCCCCGATATACAATGAGCAGTTCTTC. It encodes CASSFASGRAPIYNEQFF.

This clone was found once. The chain has TRBV4-1 and TRBJ1-6, with TRBD1 as a possible D gene (6 bases). CDR3 size: 14 residues. Germline-derived CDR1 and CDR2 are MGHRA and YSYEKL. Trimming removed 1 base at V and 6 bases at J, with 7 bases between. CDR3 in DNA: TGCGCCAGCAGCCAAGGACAGGCTAATTCACCCCTCCACTTT. It encodes CASSQGQANSPLHF.

This clone was seen just once. The rearrangement uses TRBV5-6 and TRBJ1-1; no clear D. This CDR3 has 15 residues. The V and J ends lost 3 bases and 0 bases respectively, with 12 bases between them. CDR1 is SGHDT, CDR2 YYEEEE, per germline. In nucleotides, the CDR3 is TGTGCCAGCAGCTATTCGCGGGGTATGAACACTGAAGCTTTCTTT. It encodes CASSYSRGMNTEAFF.

The chain couples TRBV27 to TRBJ1-1; no clear D gene. Per the germline V gene, CDR1 is MNHEY and CDR2 is SMNVEV (reference sequence). This CDR3 spans 10 amino acids. V shed 4 bases and J shed 5 bases, with 2 bases lying between them. The CDR3: CASSSTEAFF. The CDR3 coding sequence is TGTGCCAGCAGTTCAACTGAAGCTTTCTTT.

The gene calls are TRBV7-9 and TRBJ2-1; TRBD2 agrees at 11 bases. The CDR3 loop spans 15 amino acids. Germline CDR1 and CDR2: SEHNR and FQNEAQ (reference sequence). V was pared by 4 bases and J by 2 bases, with 1 base of the junction left unmatched. Here the CDR3 reads CASSSGLAAYNEQFF. CDR3 sequence (DNA): TGTGCCAGCAGCTCGGGACTAGCGGCCTACAATGAGCAGTTCTTC.

The chain employs TRBV19 and TRBJ2-7; the D gene is possibly TRBD2 (6 bases). The ends were cut back, 5 bases at V and 5 bases at J, with 13 bases in the middle. CDR1 LNHDA and CDR2 SQIVND come from the germline V gene (reference sequence). This CDR3 is built from 13 residues. DNA of the CDR3: TGTGCCAGTAGTTTTCGGGGGTTGAACGAGCAGTACTTC. Protein: CASSFRGLNEQYF.

The chain links TRBV7-9 to TRBJ2-1; a possible D gene is TRBD2 (5 bases). In germline, CDR1 is SEHNR, CDR2 FQNEAQ (reference sequence). CDR3 length: 15 amino acids. Trimming left V 2 bases short and J 3 bases short, with 11 bases between. CDR3 sequence (DNA): TGTGCCAGCAGCTTAAGCGGAGTCTTCTACAATGAGCAGTTCTTC. Its protein is CASSLSGVFYNEQFF.

V usage is TRBV5-5 and J usage is TRBJ2-7; perhaps TRBD2 as D (7 bases). CDR3 size: 17 residues. Trimming removed 1 base at V and 7 bases at J, with 24 bases between. The V gene's germline CDR1 is SGHKS and CDR2 YYEKEE (reference sequence). CDR3 sequence: CASSLYGLGTIQGEQYF. As DNA, the CDR3 is TGTGCCAGCAGCTTGTATGGCTTGGGGACTATCCAGGGGGAGCAGTACTTC.

This CDR3 reads CSVLDRQTGELFF. DNA for the CDR3: TGCAGCGTCTTGGACAGGCAGACCGGGGAGCTGTTTTTT. This chain links TRBV29-1 with TRBJ2-2; TRBD1 agrees at 7 bases. This CDR3 is built from 13 residues. The germline gives CDR1 SQVTM, CDR2 ANQGSEA. Trimming at V came to 6 bases and at J to 5 bases, leaving 6 bases not matched to a gene.

The chain carries TRBV7-9 and TRBJ2-7; D might be TRBD1 (6 bases). Germline CDR1 is SEHNR and CDR2 is FQNEAQ (reference sequence). CDR3 length equals 16 residues. Between the trimmed V and J ends, which lost 5 bases and 4 bases, there was a span of 21 bases. As DNA, the CDR3 is TGTGCCAGCAGCGACACCGACAGGTCAATCAGGTACGAGCAGTACTTC. Amino acid sequence: CASSDTDRSIRYEQYF.

The chain recombines TRBV5-1 with TRBJ2-7, with a weak D call TRBD1 (5 bases). CDR1 and CDR2 (germline): SGHRS, YFSETQ. The CDR3 is 14 residues long. Trimming shortened V by 0 bases and J by 2 bases, and 9 bases separated the two germline ends. CDR3 bases: TGCGCCAGCAGCTTGGAGGGGATCCCCTACGAGCAGTACTTC. Its protein product is CASSLEGIPYEQYF.

CDR3 in amino acids: CASSFIVGGLHGYTF. CDR3 nucleotide sequence: TGTGCCAGCAGTTTTATCGTAGGGGGCCTACATGGCTACACCTTC. The chain carries TRBV27 and TRBJ1-2; 7 positions match TRBD1. The J segment lost 6 bases and the V segment lost 3 bases, leaving 10 bases of the junction unmatched. Germline-derived CDR1 and CDR2 are MNHEY and SMNVEV (reference sequence). The CDR3 extends over 15 amino acids.

This clone occurred once. The V gene is TRBV7-2, the J gene TRBJ1-2; TRBD1 matches 8 bases. Germline V gene lookup returns CDR1 SGHTA and CDR2 FQGNSA. Unmatched junction bases numbered 5, after V lost 5 bases and J lost 3 bases. The CDR3 is 14 amino acids. This CDR3 reads CASSPPGQDYGYTF. DNA for the CDR3: TGTGCCAGCAGCCCTCCGGGACAGGACTATGGCTACACCTTC.